This T cell receptor beta chain was found in a study of a mutant IDH1 vaccine in newly diagnosed glioma. Study-level points and caveats: Top peripheral T cell clonotype shifts appeared unrelated to pseudoprogression.

The CDR3 has 12 residues. Trimming took off 3 bases at V and 7 bases at J, with 9 bases between the two ends. Germline lookup yields CDR1 SEHNR and CDR2 FQNEAQ (reference sequence). On this clone itself: Its target is not known.

Noted time point: week 47, end of study. It was 300 ug of mutant IDH1 20-mer peptide that made up each vaccine dose, given with topical imiquimod. Method: immunoSEQ multiplex PCR; TCRdb's copy keeps in-frame clones and lacks some. The sample gives 75,000 to 95,000 clones, around 92% of which show up once; approximately 0.8% is in the top ten. J is TRBJ1-1 and V is TRBV7-9; D unresolved. The receptor's source is a woman aged 45-65 years with glioma. Here the sequenced sample was PBMCs, taken from a glioma patient whose treatment included an IDH1 peptide vaccine. The CDR3 nucleotides read TGTGCCAGCAGCTTGCTGGGATTTGAAGCTTTCTTT. Its translation: CASSLLGFEAFF.